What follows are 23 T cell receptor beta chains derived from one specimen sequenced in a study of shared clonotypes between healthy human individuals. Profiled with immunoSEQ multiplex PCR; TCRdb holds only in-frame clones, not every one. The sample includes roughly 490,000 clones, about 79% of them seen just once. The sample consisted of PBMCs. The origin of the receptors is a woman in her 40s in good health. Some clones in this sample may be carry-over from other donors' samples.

CDR3 coding DNA: TGTGCCGCCGAGTCCGACAGTTCCTCCTACGAGCAGTACTTC. This encodes CAAESDSSSYEQYF. The chain recombines TRBV6-4 with TRBJ2-7, with D perhaps matching TRBD1 (5 bases). Trimming removed 11 bases from V and 0 bases from J, with 17 bases in between. Germline assignment: CDR1 MRHNA and CDR2 SNTAGT. CDR3 size: 14 residues.

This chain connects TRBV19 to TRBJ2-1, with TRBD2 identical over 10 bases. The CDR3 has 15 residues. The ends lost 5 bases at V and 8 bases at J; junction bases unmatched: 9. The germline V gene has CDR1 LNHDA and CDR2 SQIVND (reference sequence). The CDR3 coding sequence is TGTGCCAGTAGTTCACCGGGACTAGCGATCCATGAGCAGTTCTTC. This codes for CASSSPGLAIHEQFF.

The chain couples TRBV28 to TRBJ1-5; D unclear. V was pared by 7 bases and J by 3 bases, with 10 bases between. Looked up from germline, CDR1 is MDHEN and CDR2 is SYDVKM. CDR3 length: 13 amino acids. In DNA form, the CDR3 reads TGTGCCAGCATCCCCGGGATCAATCAGCCCCAGCATTTT. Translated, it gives CASIPGINQPQHF.

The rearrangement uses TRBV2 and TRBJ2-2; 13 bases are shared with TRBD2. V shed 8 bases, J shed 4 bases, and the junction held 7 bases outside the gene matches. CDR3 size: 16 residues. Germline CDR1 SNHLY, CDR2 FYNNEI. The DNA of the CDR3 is TGTGCCAGCTCAGGACTAGCGGGAGTGAGCACCGGGGAGCTGTTTTTT. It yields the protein CASSGLAGVSTGELFF.

CDR3 DNA sequence: TGTGCCAGCAAGGGCGAGACTGACACAGATACGCAGTATTTT. Translated: CASKGETDTDTQYF. V gene TRBV18 combines with J gene TRBJ2-3; no reliable D call. Germline V lookup: CDR1 KGHSH, CDR2 LQKENI. Between the trimmed V and J ends, which lost 8 bases and 2 bases, there was a span of 14 bases. The CDR3 contains 14 residues.

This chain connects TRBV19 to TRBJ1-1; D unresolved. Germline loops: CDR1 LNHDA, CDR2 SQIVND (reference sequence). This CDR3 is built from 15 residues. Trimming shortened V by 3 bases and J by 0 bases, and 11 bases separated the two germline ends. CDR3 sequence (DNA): TGTGCCAGTAGTATGGCGACCCCAGTGAACACTGAAGCTTTCTTT. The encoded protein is CASSMATPVNTEAFF.

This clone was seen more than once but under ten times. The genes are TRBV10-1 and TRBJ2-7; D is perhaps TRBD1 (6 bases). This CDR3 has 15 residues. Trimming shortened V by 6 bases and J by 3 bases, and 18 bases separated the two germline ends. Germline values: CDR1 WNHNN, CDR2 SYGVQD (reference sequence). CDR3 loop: CASSAVARQDYEQYF. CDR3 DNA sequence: TGCGCCAGCAGCGCGGTGGCCCGACAGGACTACGAGCAGTACTTC.

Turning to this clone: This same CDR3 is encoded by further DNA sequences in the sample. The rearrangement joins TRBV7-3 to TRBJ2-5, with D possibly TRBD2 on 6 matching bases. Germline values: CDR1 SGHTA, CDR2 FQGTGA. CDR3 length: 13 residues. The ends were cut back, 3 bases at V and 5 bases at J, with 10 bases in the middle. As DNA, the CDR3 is TGTGCCAGCAGCTTTTCCCGGGAGGAGACCCAGTACTTC. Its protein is CASSFSREETQYF.

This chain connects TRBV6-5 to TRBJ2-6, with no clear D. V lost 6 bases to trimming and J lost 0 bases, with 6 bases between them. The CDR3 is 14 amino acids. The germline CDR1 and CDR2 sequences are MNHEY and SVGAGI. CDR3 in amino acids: CASSRNSGANVLTF. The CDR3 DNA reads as TGTGCCAGCAGCCGCAACTCTGGGGCCAACGTCCTGACTTTC.

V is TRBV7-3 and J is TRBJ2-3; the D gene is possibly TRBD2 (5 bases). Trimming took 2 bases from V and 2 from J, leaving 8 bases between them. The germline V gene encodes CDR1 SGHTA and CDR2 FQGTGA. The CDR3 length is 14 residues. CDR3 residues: CASSLASHTDTQYF. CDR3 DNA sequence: TGTGCCAGCAGCTTAGCTAGCCACACAGATACGCAGTATTTT. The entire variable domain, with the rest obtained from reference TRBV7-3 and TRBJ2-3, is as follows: GAGVSQTPSNKVTEKGKYVELRCDPISGHTALYWYRQSLGQGPEFLIYFQGTGAADDSGLPNDRFFAVRPEGSVSTLKIQRTERGDSAVYLCASSLASHTDTQYFGPGTRLTVL.

CDR3 amino acids: CASSPTGTGAYNEKLFF. CDR3 nucleotide sequence: TGTGCCAGCAGCCCCACCGGGACAGGCGCCTATAATGAAAAACTGTTTTTT. The rearrangement uses TRBV5-6 and TRBJ1-4; 8 nucleotides agree with TRBD1. Germline CDR1 is SGHDT and CDR2 is YYEEEE. The V gene end was trimmed by 4 bases and the J gene end by 4 bases; junction bases not matched to a gene: 12. The CDR3 consists of 17 residues.

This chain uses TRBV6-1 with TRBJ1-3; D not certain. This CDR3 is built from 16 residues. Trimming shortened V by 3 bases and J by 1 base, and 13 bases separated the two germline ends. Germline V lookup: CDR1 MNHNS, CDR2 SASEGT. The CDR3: CASSDLLGLSGNTIYF. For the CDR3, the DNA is TGTGCCAGCAGTGACCTCCTGGGCCTTTCTGGAAACACCATATATTTT.

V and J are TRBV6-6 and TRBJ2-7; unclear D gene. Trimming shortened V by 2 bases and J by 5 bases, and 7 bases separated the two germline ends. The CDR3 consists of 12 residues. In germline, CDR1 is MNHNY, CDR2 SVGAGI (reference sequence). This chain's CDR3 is CASSYGRNEQYF. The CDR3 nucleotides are TGTGCCAGCAGTTACGGGCGGAACGAGCAGTACTTC.

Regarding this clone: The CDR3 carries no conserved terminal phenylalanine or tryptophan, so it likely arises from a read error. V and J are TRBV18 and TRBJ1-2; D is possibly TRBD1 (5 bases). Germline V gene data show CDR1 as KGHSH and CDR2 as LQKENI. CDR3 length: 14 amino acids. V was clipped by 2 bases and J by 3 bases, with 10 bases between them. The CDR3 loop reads CASSPYQGYYGYTL. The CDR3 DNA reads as TGTGCCAGCTCACCATATCAGGGCTACTATGGCTACACCCTC.

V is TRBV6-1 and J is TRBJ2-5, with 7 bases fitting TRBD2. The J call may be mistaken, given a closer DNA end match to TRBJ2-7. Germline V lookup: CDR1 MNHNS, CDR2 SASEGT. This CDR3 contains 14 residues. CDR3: CASSVTSETYEQYF. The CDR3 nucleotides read TGTGCCAGCAGTGTAACTAGCGAAACCTACGAGCAGTACTTC.

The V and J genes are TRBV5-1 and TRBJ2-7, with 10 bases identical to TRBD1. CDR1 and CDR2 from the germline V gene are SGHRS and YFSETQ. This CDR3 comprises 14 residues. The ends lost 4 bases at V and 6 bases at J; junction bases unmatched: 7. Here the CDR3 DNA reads TGCGCCAGCAGCCCGGGGACAGGGGACGGCGAGCAGTACTTC. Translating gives CASSPGTGDGEQYF.

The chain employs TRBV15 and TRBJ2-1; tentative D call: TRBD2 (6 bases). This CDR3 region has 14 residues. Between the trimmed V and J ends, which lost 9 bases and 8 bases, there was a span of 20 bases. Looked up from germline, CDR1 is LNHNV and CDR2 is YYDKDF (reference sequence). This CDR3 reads CATGPWGAGHEQFF. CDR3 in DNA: TGTGCCACAGGTCCGTGGGGCGCGGGGCATGAGCAGTTCTTC.

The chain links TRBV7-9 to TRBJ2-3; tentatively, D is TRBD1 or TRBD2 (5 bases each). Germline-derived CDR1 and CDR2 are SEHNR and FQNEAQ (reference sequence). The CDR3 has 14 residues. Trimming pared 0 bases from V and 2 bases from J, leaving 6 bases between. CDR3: CASSLAGDTDTQYF. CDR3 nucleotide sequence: TGTGCCAGCAGCTTAGCGGGGGACACAGATACGCAGTATTTT.

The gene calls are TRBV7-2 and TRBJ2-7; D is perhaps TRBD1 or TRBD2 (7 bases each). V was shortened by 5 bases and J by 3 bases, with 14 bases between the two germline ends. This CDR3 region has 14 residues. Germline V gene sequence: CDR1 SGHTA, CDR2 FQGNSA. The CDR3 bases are TGTGCCAGCAGCCTCACAGGGGAGGGCTACGAGCAGTACTTC. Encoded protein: CASSLTGEGYEQYF.

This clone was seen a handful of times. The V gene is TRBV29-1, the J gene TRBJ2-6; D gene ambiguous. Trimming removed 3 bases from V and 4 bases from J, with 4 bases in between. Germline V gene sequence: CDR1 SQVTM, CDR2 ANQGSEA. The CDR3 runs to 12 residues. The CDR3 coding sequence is TGCAGCGTTGATACCGGGGCCAACGTCCTGACTTTC. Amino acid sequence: CSVDTGANVLTF.

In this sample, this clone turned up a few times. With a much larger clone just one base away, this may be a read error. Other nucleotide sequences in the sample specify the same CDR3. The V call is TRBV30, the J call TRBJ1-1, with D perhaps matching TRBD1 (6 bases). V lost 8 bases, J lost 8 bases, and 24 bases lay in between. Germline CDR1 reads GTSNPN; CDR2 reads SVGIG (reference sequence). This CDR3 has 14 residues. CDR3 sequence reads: CAAGQRGGTNEAFF. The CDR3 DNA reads TGTGCCGCGGGACAAAGGGGGGGAACTAACGAAGCTTTCTTT. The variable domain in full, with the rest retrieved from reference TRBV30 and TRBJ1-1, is SQTIHQWPATLVQPVGSPLSLECTVEGTSNPNLYWYRQAAGRGLQLLFYSVGIGQISSEVPQNLSASRPQDRQFILSSKKLLLSDSGFYLCAAGQRGGTNEAFFGQGTRLTVV.

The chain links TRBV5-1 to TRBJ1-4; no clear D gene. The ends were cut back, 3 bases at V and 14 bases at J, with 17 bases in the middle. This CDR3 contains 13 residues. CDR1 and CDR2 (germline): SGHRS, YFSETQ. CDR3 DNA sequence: TGCGCCAGCAGCTCAGGACCGGGCGATAGGCTGTTTTTT. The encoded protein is CASSSGPGDRLFF.

Written as DNA, the CDR3 is TGTGCCAGCAGCGGAGGGTCGGTCTATGTTTCCACCTTC. Translation gives CASSGGSVYVSTF. The chain carries TRBV9 and TRBJ1-2, with unresolved D. Trimming cost V 3 bases and J 13 bases, with 19 bases left between them. The length of the CDR3 is 13 residues. The germline V gene encodes CDR1 SGDLS and CDR2 YYNGEE.